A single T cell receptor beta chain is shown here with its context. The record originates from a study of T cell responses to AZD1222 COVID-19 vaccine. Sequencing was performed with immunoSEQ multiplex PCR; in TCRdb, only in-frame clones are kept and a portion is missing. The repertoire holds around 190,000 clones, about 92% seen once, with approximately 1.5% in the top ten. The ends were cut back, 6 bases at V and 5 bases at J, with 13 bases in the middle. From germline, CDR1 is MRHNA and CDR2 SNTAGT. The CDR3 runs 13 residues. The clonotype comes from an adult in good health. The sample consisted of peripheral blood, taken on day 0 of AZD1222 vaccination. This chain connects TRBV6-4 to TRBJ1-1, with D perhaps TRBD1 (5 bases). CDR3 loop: CASSVHEGTEAFF. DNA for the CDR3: TGTGCCAGCAGCGTCCATGAGGGGACTGAAGCTTTCTTT.